Following are 23 T cell receptor beta chains from one sample sequenced in a study of blood T cell repertoires in COVID-19. Profiled with immunoSEQ multiplex PCR; TCRdb holds only in-frame clones, not every one. The sample carries roughly 280,000 clones, approximately 86% recorded once. The specimen was peripheral blood. The receptor source for this set is a man in his forties or fifties with active or convalescent COVID-19.

V usage is TRBV2 and J usage is TRBJ2-5; TRBD1 agrees at 8 bases. Germline-derived CDR1 and CDR2 are SNHLY and FYNNEI. The ends lost 11 bases at V and 4 bases at J; junction bases unmatched: 15. The CDR3 is 15 residues long. The CDR3 protein is CASQTRGLARETQYF. CDR3 bases: TGTGCCTCTCAGACCAGGGGGCTAGCTAGAGAGACCCAGTACTTC.

This clone was seen only once. CDR3 loop: CASSDGLGGGNNSPLHF. The CDR3 coding sequence is TGTGCCAGCAGTGACGGGTTAGGGGGGGGTAATAATTCACCCCTCCACTTT. This sequence joins TRBV2 and TRBJ1-6; possible D gene TRBD1, 6 bases. From germline, CDR1 is SNHLY and CDR2 FYNNEI. The V and J ends lost 3 bases and 5 bases respectively, with 17 bases between them. The CDR3 runs to 17 residues.

V gene TRBV7-9 combines with J gene TRBJ1-1; the D is unclear. In germline, CDR1 is SEHNR, CDR2 FQNEAQ (reference sequence). Trimming took 2 bases from V and 6 from J, leaving 7 bases between them. This CDR3 has 12 amino acids. CDR3: CASSLSLAEAFF. Written as DNA, the CDR3 is TGTGCCAGCAGCTTATCTTTAGCTGAAGCTTTCTTT.

The chain couples TRBV10-1 to TRBJ2-1; 8 bases fit TRBD1. V was clipped by 3 bases and J by 7 bases; unmatched bases: 2. The CDR3 has 13 residues. CDR1 is WNHNN, CDR2 SYGVQD, per germline (reference sequence). DNA of the CDR3: TGCGCCAGCAGTGAAGGGGACAGGAATGAGCAGTTCTTC. Its translation: CASSEGDRNEQFF.

The V and J genes are TRBV6-2 or TRBV6-3 and TRBJ1-5; a possible D gene is TRBD1 (5 bases). CDR3 length: 13 amino acids. Trimming shortened V by 4 bases and J by 4 bases, and 8 bases separated the two germline ends. Germline CDR1 reads MNHEY; CDR2 reads SVGEGT. CDR3 loop: CASSSTANQPQHF. CDR3 in DNA: TGTGCCAGCAGTTCGACAGCAAATCAGCCCCAGCATTTT.

This chain links TRBV7-2 with TRBJ2-1, with 7 bases fitting TRBD2. The trim removed 8 bases at V and 7 bases at J, leaving 11 bases unmatched. This CDR3 spans 14 amino acids. CDR1 is SGHTA and CDR2 is FQGNSA in the germline V gene. The CDR3 DNA reads TGTGCCAGCCTAGCTAGCGGCCCGGGAAATGAGCAGTTCTTC. Residues: CASLASGPGNEQFF.

The chain joins TRBV18 to TRBJ1-2; 7 bases agree with TRBD1. The length of the CDR3 is 14 residues. Unmatched junction bases numbered 4, after V lost 3 bases and J lost 3 bases. Germline assignment: CDR1 KGHSH and CDR2 LQKENI. This CDR3 reads CASSPDRPHYGYTF. The CDR3 region has the DNA TGTGCCAGCTCACCGGACAGGCCCCACTATGGCTACACCTTC.

Note on this clone: This sample also contains other DNA sequences that code for the same CDR3. The chain links TRBV5-1 to TRBJ1-1; 8 bases are shared with TRBD1. CDR3 length equals 14 residues. Trimming at V came to 3 bases and at J to 5 bases, leaving 6 bases not matched to a gene. Germline loops: CDR1 SGHRS, CDR2 YFSETQ. In DNA form, the CDR3 reads TGCGCCAGCAGCTCCGGACAGGGTGGGACTGAAGCTTTCTTT. This encodes CASSSGQGGTEAFF. Full variable domain (outside the CDR3, taken from reference TRBV5-1 and TRBJ1-1): KAGVTQTPRYLIKTRGQQVTLSCSPISGHRSVSWYQQTPGQGLQFLFEYFSETQRNKGNFPGRFSGRQFSNSRSEMNVSTLELGDSALYLCASSSGQGGTEAFFGQGTRLTVV.

The chain recombines TRBV7-9 with TRBJ2-7; 7 nucleotides agree with TRBD2. Germline CDR1 is SEHNR and CDR2 is FQNEAQ (reference sequence). This CDR3 comprises 12 residues. V dropped 5 bases and J dropped 11; count of bases not matched to a gene: 9. CDR3 coding DNA: TGTGCCAGCAGCCAGAGGCGGGAGTTTAAGTACTTC. Translated, it gives CASSQRREFKYF.

This clone was recorded only once. V is TRBV4-2 and J is TRBJ2-2, with a weak D call TRBD1 (5 bases). V gave up 0 bases and J gave up 7 bases, with 18 bases separating them. The CDR3 is 17 residues long. Looked up from germline, CDR1 is LGHNA and CDR2 is YNFKEQ. CDR3 loop: CASSQEDWAGMIGELFF. DNA of the CDR3: TGTGCCAGCAGCCAAGAAGATTGGGCAGGGATGATCGGGGAGCTGTTTTTT.

The chain links TRBV5-1 to TRBJ1-1; perhaps TRBD1 as D (6 bases). V dropped 3 bases and J dropped 4 bases, with 13 bases sitting between them. Looked up from germline, CDR1 is SGHRS and CDR2 is YFSETQ. This CDR3 has 14 residues. CDR3 nucleotides: TGCGCCAGCAGCTCCCGGGGAGGGGGCACTGAAGCTTTCTTT. It is translated as CASSSRGGGTEAFF.

The chain couples TRBV6-5 to TRBJ2-7; tentatively, D is TRBD2 (5 bases). CDR1 and CDR2 from the germline V gene are MNHEY and SVGAGI. V was cut by 7 bases and J by 0 bases, with 16 bases left in between. CDR3 length: 15 amino acids. The CDR3 DNA reads TGTGCCAGCAAAGTTCGGACGGCGGGCTCCTACGAGCAGTACTTC. It yields the protein CASKVRTAGSYEQYF.

The chain has TRBV5-1 and TRBJ1-5; 9 bases match TRBD1. The CDR3 loop spans 16 amino acids. The V segment lost 0 bases and the J segment 7 bases; nucleotides outside the gene matches: 8. CDR1 and CDR2 (germline): SGHRS, YFSETQ. The CDR3 protein is CASSLDGGQGYQPQHF. Here the CDR3 DNA reads TGCGCCAGCAGCTTGGATGGTGGACAGGGGTACCAGCCCCAGCATTTT.

The sample holds one count of this clone. The J gene is TRBJ1-2, the V gene TRBV9, with D uncertain. Germline V CDR1 and CDR2: SGDLS, YYNGEE. This CDR3 spans 14 amino acids. V lost 4 bases and J 3 bases, leaving 13 bases between the germline ends. CDR3 nucleotide sequence: TGTGCCAGCAGCTTGAGGACTGACCACTATGGCTACACCTTC. Translated: CASSLRTDHYGYTF.

This CDR3 is CASSDRRVLREKLFF. CDR3 DNA: TGTGCCAGCAGTGATCGCCGAGTCTTACGTGAAAAACTGTTTTTT. The rearrangement uses TRBV6-4 and TRBJ1-4; D is unclear. The CDR3 contains 15 residues. Between the trimmed V and J ends, which lost 3 bases and 7 bases, there was a span of 15 bases. The V gene's germline CDR1 is MRHNA and CDR2 SNTAGT.

This sequence joins TRBV19 and TRBJ2-7, with D possibly being TRBD2 (5 bases). CDR1 is LNHDA, CDR2 SQIVND, per germline (reference sequence). The CDR3 is made up of 15 amino acids. V lost 2 bases to trimming and J lost 0 bases, with 11 bases between them. The CDR3 loop reads CASSIIATSSYEQYF. DNA of the CDR3: TGTGCCAGTAGTATAATCGCAACTAGCTCCTACGAGCAGTACTTC.

V is TRBV6-6 and J is TRBJ1-2; 10 bases line up with TRBD1. The CDR3 runs 15 residues. Per the germline V gene, CDR1 is MNHNY and CDR2 is SVGAGI (reference sequence). Losses at the gene ends were 6 bases for V and 1 base for J; bases not matched to a gene: 5. The CDR3: CASSPGTGVNYGYTF. The CDR3 coding sequence is TGTGCCAGCAGCCCCGGGACAGGGGTTAACTATGGCTACACCTTC.

The CDR3 nucleotides read TGTGCCAGCAGCGGCCGCGGGACAGGGTATGGCTACACCTTC. It yields the protein CASSGRGTGYGYTF. The chain links TRBV5-4 to TRBJ1-2; 9 bases align to TRBD1. Germline V CDR1 and CDR2: SGHNT, YYREEE (reference sequence). This CDR3 region has 14 residues. Unmatched junction bases numbered 6, after V lost 4 bases and J lost 5 bases.

V and J are TRBV19 and TRBJ1-2; possibly TRBD1 for D (6 bases). The V end was cut by 4 bases, the J end by 0 bases, with 18 bases between. The CDR3 has 17 residues. Germline V CDR1 and CDR2: LNHDA, SQIVND (reference sequence). The CDR3 DNA follows: TGTGCCAGTAGTAGTACAACAGGGCTGGGTGCTAACTATGGCTACACCTTC. Its translation is CASSSTTGLGANYGYTF.

This rearrangement joins TRBV30 to TRBJ1-1, with a weak D call TRBD1 (6 bases). Trimming took off 0 bases at V and 0 bases at J, with 17 bases between the two ends. The germline gives CDR1 GTSNPN, CDR2 SVGIG (reference sequence). The CDR3 loop spans 17 amino acids. The CDR3 spells CAWSVGRGSLMNTEAFF. The CDR3 bases are TGTGCCTGGAGTGTCGGCAGGGGTTCTCTCATGAACACTGAAGCTTTCTTT.

This clone was seen many times. The chain is built from TRBV5-6 and TRBJ1-2; no definite D call. Per the germline V gene, CDR1 is SGHDT and CDR2 is YYEEEE. The CDR3 loop spans 12 amino acids. The ends were cut back, 1 base at V and 8 bases at J, with 9 bases in the middle. CDR3 in amino acids: CASSLRMQGYTF. CDR3 coding DNA: TGTGCCAGCAGCTTGCGAATGCAGGGCTACACCTTC.

This clone was seen only once. The chain carries TRBV6-6 and TRBJ1-2, with unresolved D. The ends were cut back, 4 bases at V and 3 bases at J, with 12 bases in the middle. The CDR3 consists of 14 residues. The germline V gene has CDR1 MNHNY and CDR2 SVGAGI (reference sequence). Written as DNA, the CDR3 is TGTGCCAGCAGTTTCGAAAGGGAGGACTATGGCTACACCTTC. Translated, it gives CASSFEREDYGYTF.

The chain couples TRBV30 to TRBJ2-2, with TRBD1 matching 11 bases. The V segment lost 2 bases and the J segment 5 bases; nucleotides outside the gene matches: 7. Germline V CDR1 and CDR2: GTSNPN, SVGIG (reference sequence). CDR3 size: 16 residues. In DNA form, the CDR3 reads TGTGCCTGGAGTACCCCGGGGACAGGGGGTACCGGGGAGCTGTTTTTT. This translates into CAWSTPGTGGTGELFF.